These T cell receptor beta chains were read from a single sample in a study of response to subunit inactivated influenza vaccine. TCRdb reprocessed the RT-PCR reads via MiXCR and lists one record per CDR3 protein. The data show hundreds of thousands of distinct CDR3 sequences, 15% to 20% seen once. The specimen comprised CD4+ T cells sorted from PBMCs, sampled less than 30 months after vaccination. The receptor source for this set is a man between 50 and 69 years old who received an inactivated influenza vaccine. Each CDR3 is given without its conserved first and last residue.

J | V | CDR3
TRBJ2-3 | TRBV29-1 | SVASGNTDTQY
TRBJ1-1 | TRBV5-1 | ASSSSPGRANTEAF
TRBJ2-1 | TRBV10-3 | AISESVRGGYNEQF
TRBJ2-1 | TRBV5-1 | ASSPGTSAYNEQF
TRBJ2-7 | TRBV15 | ATSRDLGGVYEQY
TRBJ2-1 | TRBV29-1 | SVVRGALYNEQF
TRBJ1-4 | TRBV4-2 | ASSRQTSTNEKLF
TRBJ2-7 | TRBV12-3/TRBV12-4 | ASSSDGPPL
TRBJ2-7 | TRBV3-1 | ASSQGSISSSYEQY
TRBJ2-3 | TRBV10-3 | AISELDVADTQY
TRBJ2-1 | TRBV4-2 | ASSQDLGLAGEDEQF
TRBJ2-3 | TRBV5-1 | ASSKLAGTSTDTQY
TRBJ2-1 | TRBV5-1 | ASSTRTGDINNEQF
TRBJ2-7 | TRBV5-1 | ASSPGWTATYEQY
TRBJ1-6 | TRBV4-2 | ASSQDLGSLLSPLH
TRBJ1-1 | TRBV18 | ASSPTRWQLAPMNTEAF
TRBJ2-1 | TRBV2 | ASIRGQGRGNEQF
TRBJ1-2 | TRBV7-9 | ASSPRDSYGYT
TRBJ1-2 | TRBV7-2 | ASSLYRGYT
TRBJ1-1 | TRBV4-2 | ASSQGAGWEAF
TRBJ1-1 | TRBV5-1 | ASSGTVTQGGKNTEAF
TRBJ1-2 | TRBV6-1 | ASSLQQGRDLYGYT
TRBJ2-1 | TRBV20-1 | SARGASSYNEQF
TRBJ2-5 | TRBV9 | ASSVAARGETQY
TRBJ1-6 | TRBV7-8 | ASSPYRDRGPRGNSPLH
TRBJ2-2 | TRBV7-9 | ASSFGSGVNTGELF
TRBJ2-7 | TRBV20-1 | SAYRFPEQY
TRBJ2-5 | TRBV20-1 | SARQGPQETQY
TRBJ2-7 | TRBV5-1 | ASSPRGKRTEMDRSSYEQY
TRBJ2-1 | TRBV25-1 | ASSDPGGPSTEQF
TRBJ2-3 | TRBV4-2 | ASSLGGAITDTQY
TRBJ2-2 | TRBV7-9 | ASRSGVVTGELF
TRBJ2-2 | TRBV6-1 | ASTSIRGGWDTGELF
TRBJ2-1 | TRBV4-2 | ASSQESGTSGGGEQF
TRBJ2-7 | TRBV7-2 | ASSPQRDRGHEQY
TRBJ2-7 | TRBV28 | ASSGTSGTYEQY
TRBJ1-6 | TRBV3-1 | ASSRADRPLH
TRBJ2-3 | TRBV20-1 | SARSDRGYTDTQY
TRBJ2-7 | TRBV12-3/TRBV12-4 | ASSLFDGAEQY
TRBJ2-2 | TRBV7-2 | ASSKTGLSTGELF
TRBJ2-6 | TRBV4-2 | ASSPRQGAVLYGLTGANVLT
TRBJ2-5 | TRBV2 | ASTAPGLAGAQETQY
TRBJ1-4 | TRBV15 | ATSSTKGASNEKLF
TRBJ1-4 | TRBV7-2 | ASSLTTGNEKLF
TRBJ2-1 | TRBV11-2 | ASSSRGRGAYNEQF
TRBJ2-3 | TRBV5-4 | ASSWRDRVATAGTDTQY
TRBJ2-5 | TRBV12-3/TRBV12-4 | ASSQTGGRETQY
TRBJ2-1 | TRBV20-1 | SPVYNEQF
TRBJ1-2 | TRBV18 | ASSPTVQVPNYGYT
TRBJ2-1 | TRBV20-1 | SASRGLAVEQF
TRBJ1-2 | TRBV20-1 | SARDRGSGGYT
TRBJ2-2 | TRBV5-1 | ASNPSGDTGELF
TRBJ1-1 | TRBV7-3 | ASSSNPAGANTEAF
TRBJ2-5 | TRBV20-1 | SANPSLHQETQY
TRBJ2-2 | TRBV7-2 | ASSLANRAGTGELF